This T cell receptor (beta chain) was identified in a study of cytomegalovirus exposure and HLA in healthy donors. Study background: Membership in the Caucasian-associated ancestry cluster was found for around 85% of approximately 380 genotyped donors. Findings and caveats of the study: Investigators reported 150 to 200 TCR beta chains as tied to cytomegalovirus. The analysis excluded some indistinguishable V segments, including TRBV6-2 and TRBV6-3.

With 60 Vbeta and 13 Jbeta primers, the PCR was carried out. Only in-frame clones appear in the TCRdb table, and some are missing; sequencing was by immunoSEQ multiplex PCR. The sample has hundreds of thousands of clones, roughly 80% seen once; the top ten hold 2.5% to 3%. Germline V lookup: CDR1 SGHRS, CDR2 YFSETQ. V gave up 1 base and J gave up 0 bases; unmatched junction bases: 2. CDR3 size: 16 residues. In the case of this clone: Its antigen is as yet unknown.

The TCR comes from a young man in good health and CMV-seronegative. The chain combines TRBV5-1 with TRBJ2-2, with TRBD1 matching over 8 bases. Sample: PBMCs. Here the CDR3 reads CASSLTTGANTGELFF. The CDR3 bases are TGCGCCAGCAGCTTGACGACAGGGGCGAACACCGGGGAGCTGTTTTTT.